This T cell receptor beta chain emerged from a study of blood T cells in healthy people across ages. V shed 6 bases and J shed 4 bases, with 12 bases lying between them. Germline lookup yields CDR1 MNHNY and CDR2 SVGAGI (reference sequence). The CDR3 extends over 13 amino acids. This clonotype was seen a few times. The antigen is not known. A sample-barcoded 5' primer and a J-beta primer mix were used in a second PCR of roughly 7 to 11 cycles. A template-switch adaptor containing 12 random nucleotides labeled each cDNA molecule. Per sample, CDR3-containing paired-end reads numbered at least 2.5 million. A single record per CDR3 protein comes from TCRdb applying MiXCR to the 5' RACE reads. The sample lists more than 650,000 distinct CDR3 sequences, around half seen once, with roughly 40% in the top ten. General study points: Comparison with aged donors showed that long-lived donors had more naive CD4+ cells and higher diversity. The authors considered diversity estimates from one million T cells to be underestimates.

The sample comprised blood. This sequence was found in a man older than 75 in good health. The chain recombines TRBV6-6 with TRBJ2-5; D remains unclear. The CDR3 DNA reads TGTGCCAGCAGCTTCCCGGGTGCAGAGACCCAGTACTTC. As protein: CASSFPGAETQYF.